A single sample gave rise to the 27 T cell receptor beta chains below, sequenced in a study of T cells in Graves' hyperthyroidism and ophthalmopathy. RNA transcripts were the template for amplifying TCR beta CDR3 regions. The TCR CDR3 first-round RT-PCR relied on the HTBI primer set. TCRdb reprocessed the multiplex PCR reads with MiXCR, giving one entry per CDR3 protein. The sample lists around 720,000 distinct CDR3 sequences; around 40% were seen once. Sequencing was performed on blood. The receptors were sampled from a woman between 40 and 50 years old with Graves' hyperthyroidism.

Turning to this clonotype: Mismatch with germline at one junction end may stem from a read error. The V call is TRBV24-1, the J call TRBJ2-5, with 9 bases fitting TRBD2. This CDR3 spans 15 amino acids. Per germline, CDR1 KGHDR and CDR2 SFDVKD. In DNA, the CDR3 is TGTGCCAGCAGTTTCAGCGGGGGGCTTGGAGAGACCCAGTACTTC. Its protein is CASSFSGGLGETQYF.

This clonotype was observed many times. The genes are TRBV4-3 and TRBJ1-5, with D unclear. The CDR3 is 13 residues long. Germline assignment: CDR1 LGHNA and CDR2 YSLEER. The ends were cut back, 0 bases at V and 4 bases at J, with 4 bases in the middle. CDR3 sequence: CASSQDQNQPQHF. Written as DNA, the CDR3 is TGCGCCAGCAGCCAAGACCAGAATCAGCCCCAGCATTTT.

A note on this clonotype: A much larger clone lies a single base off, so this may be a read error. The CDR3 DNA follows: TGTGCCAGTAGACCGGGACGAGAAAACTATAGCTACACCTTC. This encodes CASRPGRENYSYTF. The chain joins TRBV19 to TRBJ1-2, with D tentatively TRBD1 (5 bases). This CDR3 is 14 amino acids long. The V gene's germline CDR1 is LNHDA and CDR2 SQIVND (reference sequence).

As DNA, the CDR3 is TGTGCTAGTGGTTTGGTCCCAGGGACTTTGAGCTCCTACGAGCAGTACTTC. Residues: CASGLVPGTLSSYEQYF. The V call is TRBV12-5, the J call TRBJ2-7, with D possibly being TRBD2 (6 bases). The CDR3 loop spans 17 amino acids. Trimming shortened V by 0 bases and J by 0 bases, and 15 bases separated the two germline ends. Germline CDR1 is LGHNT and CDR2 is FRNRAP.

This clonotype was recorded a few times. The rearrangement uses TRBV11-3 and TRBJ1-2; possible D gene TRBD1, 5 bases. This CDR3 has 15 amino acids. Trimming shortened V by 3 bases and J by 8 bases, and 19 bases separated the two germline ends. Germline CDR1 and CDR2: SGHNT and YENEEA. In DNA form, the CDR3 reads TGTGCCAGCAGCTTCGACGACGGCGTCGGGGGAGGCTACACCTTC. Protein sequence: CASSFDDGVGGGYTF.

Comment on this clonotype: The germline gene is not matched at one end of the junction; a read error may be the cause. The chain employs TRBV25-1 and TRBJ2-7, with D tentatively TRBD2 (5 bases). The CDR3 is made up of 15 amino acids. Germline V gives CDR1 MGHDK, CDR2 SYGVNS. The CDR3 nucleotides read TGTGCCAGCAGTTTATCGTCCCTGGGAGCCTACGGGCAGTACTTC. Amino acid sequence: CASSLSSLGAYGQYF.

This clonotype was counted at least ten times. This chain links TRBV7-8 with TRBJ1-6, with D maybe TRBD1 (5 bases). This CDR3 region has 12 residues. Germline assignment: CDR1 SGHVS and CDR2 FQNEAQ. In DNA, the CDR3 is TGTGCGGGGGGGTTGTTTAATTCACCCCTCCACTTT. Its translation: CAGGLFNSPLHF.

This clonotype has a handful of counts. The chain joins TRBV5-4 to TRBJ2-7; D call uncertain. Germline V gene data show CDR1 as SGHNT and CDR2 as YYREEE (reference sequence). CDR3 length: 15 amino acids. The V end lost 4 bases, the J end lost 0 bases, and 14 bases lay between the germline ends. The CDR3 region has the DNA TGTGCCAGCAGCCAAGTTCGGCTAGTCTCCTACGAGCAGTACTTC. Translated, it gives CASSQVRLVSYEQYF.

This chain connects TRBV20-1 to TRBJ1-4, with D perhaps matching TRBD1 (5 bases). V was trimmed by 6 bases and J by 4 bases, leaving 15 bases between them. The V gene's germline CDR1 is DFQATT and CDR2 SNEGSKA (reference sequence). CDR3 length equals 14 residues. CDR3 loop: CSAAPAGDNEKLFF. The CDR3 coding sequence is TGCAGTGCGGCCCCCGCGGGGGATAATGAAAAACTGTTTTTT.

The V call is TRBV12-3 or TRBV12-4, the J call TRBJ2-7; the D call may be TRBD1 or TRBD2 (6 bases each). The J call may be faulty, since TRBJ2-1 better matches the DNA end. There are 14 residues in the CDR3. CDR3 region: CASTSHEGGREQFF. The CDR3 DNA reads TGTGCCAGCACAAGTCATGAGGGGGGCAGGGAGCAGTTCTTC.

This clonotype was detected only a few times. The chain joins TRBV7-2 to TRBJ1-5; 9 nucleotides agree with TRBD1. Per germline, CDR1 SGHTA and CDR2 FQGNSA. The CDR3 covers 16 residues. The V gene end was trimmed by 4 bases and the J gene end by 5 bases; junction bases not matched to a gene: 9. The CDR3 DNA reads as TGTGCCAGCAGCTCCCGGGGGGACAGGGTGGATCAGCCCCAGCATTTT. It codes for CASSSRGDRVDQPQHF.

This clonotype was detected a few times. The J gene is TRBJ1-1, the V gene TRBV10-3; D not certain. The CDR3 is made up of 12 amino acids. Germline CDR1 ENHRY, CDR2 SYGVKD. V lost 7 bases and J lost 2, with 8 bases in between. As DNA, the CDR3 is TGTGCCATCACTGCAGGCAACACTGAAGCTTTCTTT. Residues: CAITAGNTEAFF.

The chain employs TRBV9 and TRBJ1-2; D is undetermined. Germline V gene lookup returns CDR1 SGDLS and CDR2 YYNGEE. The CDR3 is made up of 15 amino acids. The germline V and J ends were trimmed by 0 bases and 3 bases, with 12 bases remaining between them. The CDR3 is CASSVERGGYYGYTF. The CDR3 DNA is TGTGCCAGCAGCGTAGAGCGCGGCGGTTACTATGGCTACACCTTC.

This clonotype was counted many times. This sequence joins TRBV25-1 and TRBJ1-2; the D gene is possibly TRBD1 (5 bases). Germline-derived CDR1 and CDR2 are MGHDK and SYGVNS. V lost 5 bases to trimming and J lost 4 bases, with 14 bases between them. The CDR3 spans 14 residues. For the CDR3, the DNA is TGTGCCAGCAGTTCGGGACGGCTCCTCTATGGCTACACCTTC. Encoded protein: CASSSGRLLYGYTF.

This clonotype was counted only a few times. The CDR3, as DNA: TGTGCCAGCGCCGTAGACAGGTCCGGGGAGCTGTTTTTT. Amino acids: CASAVDRSGELFF. V and J are TRBV12-3 or TRBV12-4 and TRBJ2-2; D is possibly TRBD1 (6 bases). V shed 8 bases and J shed 6 bases, with 13 bases lying between them. This CDR3 contains 13 residues.

This clonotype has only a few counts. The chain is built from TRBV12-5 and TRBJ1-1; weak D call: TRBD1 (6 bases). V was pared by 4 bases and J by 7 bases, with 13 bases between. Germline CDR1 reads LGHNT; CDR2 reads FRNRAP. The length of the CDR3 is 13 residues. The CDR3 loop is CASGSSGGLEAFF. The CDR3 coding sequence is TGTGCTAGTGGTTCAAGCGGGGGGCTTGAAGCTTTCTTT.

This clonotype has ten or more counts. The V call is TRBV10-3, the J call TRBJ1-2, with D perhaps matching TRBD1 (6 bases). The CDR3 loop spans 17 amino acids. V dropped 8 bases and J dropped 7 bases, with 29 bases sitting between them. The germline CDR1 and CDR2 sequences are ENHRY and SYGVKD. DNA for the CDR3: TGTGCCATCCCAAAACAGGGCGATGTTTTATCTGATTTTGGCTACACCTTC. Protein: CAIPKQGDVLSDFGYTF.

This clonotype came up many times. The V gene is TRBV12-3 or TRBV12-4, the J gene TRBJ2-7; D is unresolved. Trimming pared 5 bases from V and 3 bases from J, leaving 14 bases between. This CDR3 is 14 amino acids long. The CDR3 coding sequence is TGTGCCAGCAGTGAGGACCCGCGGAGCTACGAGCAGTACTTC. Its protein product is CASSEDPRSYEQYF.

The chain combines TRBV5-8 with TRBJ1-2; D might be TRBD1 (6 bases). V lost 8 bases and J 4 bases, leaving 18 bases between the germline ends. Germline CDR1 and CDR2: SGHTS and YDEGEE. The CDR3 contains 14 residues. CDR3 DNA: TGTGCCAGTTCAACCCAGGGGTTGAGCTATGGCTACACCTTC. It encodes CASSTQGLSYGYTF.

This clonotype was counted at least ten times. V usage is TRBV6-6 and J usage is TRBJ1-4; a weak D match, TRBD1 (6 bases). V was pared by 7 bases and J by 8 bases, with 11 bases between. Germline loops: CDR1 MNHNY, CDR2 SVGAGI (reference sequence). The CDR3 is made up of 12 amino acids. CDR3 residues: CASKQGNEKLFF. DNA of the CDR3: TGTGCCAGCAAGCAGGGGAACGAAAAACTGTTTTTT.

The chain links TRBV9 to TRBJ2-2; D might be TRBD1 or TRBD2, each matching 5 bases. Trimming pared 1 base from V and 1 base from J, leaving 8 bases between. CDR3 size: 15 residues. The germline gives CDR1 SGDLS, CDR2 YYNGEE. This chain's CDR3 is CASSVRDRNTGELFF. As DNA, the CDR3 is TGTGCCAGCAGCGTAAGGGACCGGAACACCGGGGAGCTGTTTTTT.

The chain has TRBV6-5 and TRBJ2-5; 10 bases line up with TRBD2. This CDR3 is 17 amino acids long. Germline CDR1 MNHEY, CDR2 SVGAGI. V shed 6 bases and J 5 bases; nucleotides not matched to a gene: 15. For the CDR3, the DNA is TGTGCCAGCAGCTCAGCCGGGACTAGCGCGGGTGGGGAGACCCAGTACTTC. It encodes CASSSAGTSAGGETQYF.

This clonotype was counted a few times. The chain couples TRBV20-1 to TRBJ1-1; tentatively, D is TRBD1 (5 bases). This CDR3 has 13 amino acids. V was clipped by 0 bases and J by 6 bases, with 11 bases between them. Germline V gene sequence: CDR1 DFQATT, CDR2 SNEGSKA (reference sequence). Written as DNA, the CDR3 is TGCAGTGCTAGAGATCCTTCGGGGCCTGAAGCTTTCTTT. Amino acids: CSARDPSGPEAFF.

Turning to this clonotype: Compared with germline, one end of the junction differs, possibly owing to a read error. The CDR3 coding sequence is TGTGCCACCAGTATGCAAGCTTTCTTT. This sequence encodes CATSMQAFF. The chain carries TRBV6-5 and TRBJ1-1; D unclear. CDR1 and CDR2 from the germline V gene are MNHEY and SVGAGI. The CDR3 runs to 9 residues.

The V call is TRBV10-3, the J call TRBJ2-7; 7 nucleotides match TRBD1. The CDR3 runs 15 residues. Unmatched junction bases numbered 9, after V lost 5 bases and J lost 2 bases. Germline lookup yields CDR1 ENHRY and CDR2 SYGVKD. The CDR3 protein is CAISYKLGQTYEQYF. In DNA, the CDR3 is TGTGCCATCAGTTACAAATTGGGACAGACCTACGAGCAGTACTTC.

The chain carries TRBV29-1 and TRBJ1-2, with D possibly TRBD1 on 6 matching bases. The CDR3 is made up of 14 amino acids. The germline CDR1 and CDR2 sequences are SQVTM and ANQGSEA. With 8 bases removed from V and 0 bases from J, the gap between germline ends came to 16 bases. CDR3 protein: CSTGKDRANYGYTF. As DNA, the CDR3 is TGCAGCACAGGCAAGGACAGAGCTAACTATGGCTACACCTTC.

The chain has TRBV9 and TRBJ2-3; possible D gene TRBD2, 6 bases. The CDR3 is made up of 15 amino acids. V was clipped by 4 bases and J by 2 bases, with 14 bases between them. Germline V gene sequence: CDR1 SGDLS, CDR2 YYNGEE. CDR3 coding DNA: TGTGCCAGCAGCCGTTACGGGGGAGTCACAGATACGCAGTATTTT. Its protein is CASSRYGGVTDTQYF.